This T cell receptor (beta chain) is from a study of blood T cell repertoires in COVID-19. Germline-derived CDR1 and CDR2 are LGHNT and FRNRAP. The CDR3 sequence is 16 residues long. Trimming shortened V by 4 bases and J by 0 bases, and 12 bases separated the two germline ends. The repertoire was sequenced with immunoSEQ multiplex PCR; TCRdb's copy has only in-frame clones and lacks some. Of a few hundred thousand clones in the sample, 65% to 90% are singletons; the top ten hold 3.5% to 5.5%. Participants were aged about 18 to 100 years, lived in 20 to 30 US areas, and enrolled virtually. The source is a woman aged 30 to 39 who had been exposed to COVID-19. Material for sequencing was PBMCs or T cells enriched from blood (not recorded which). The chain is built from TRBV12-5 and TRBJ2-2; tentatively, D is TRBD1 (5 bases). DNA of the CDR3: TGTGCTAGTGGTTCGGCGACAGCTTCGAACACCGGGGAGCTGTTTTTT. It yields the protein CASGSATASNTGELFF. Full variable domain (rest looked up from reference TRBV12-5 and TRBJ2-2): DARVTQTPRHKVTEMGQEVTMRCQPILGHNTVFWYRQTMMQGLELLAYFRNRAPLDDSGMPKDRFSAEMPDATLATLKIQPSEPRDSAVYFCASGSATASNTGELFFGEGSRLTVL.